A single sample is the source of the 9 T cell receptor beta chains below, sequenced in a study of lymphopenia after photon versus proton radiotherapy (dated by TCRdb to the late 2010s). The library was produced with the immunoSEQ multiplex PCR assay. The table comes from immuneACCESS by way of TCRdb, which keeps in-frame sequences with V and J called. Part of the clones is missing from these tables; in studies checked, under half for an unresolved V gene and the rest for unknown reasons. Present in this sample are roughly 49,000 clones, 92% of which were seen just once. Approximately 18% of the sample goes to the ten largest clones. This material consisted of peripheral blood, taken from a patient treated with photon-based radiotherapy. These TCRs come from a woman aged 35 to 49 with cholangiocarcinoma.

The chain combines TRBV5-4 with TRBJ1-1; D is unclear. This CDR3 is 15 amino acids long. V lost 0 bases to trimming and J lost 3 bases, with 12 bases between them. Per germline, CDR1 SGHNT and CDR2 YYREEE (reference sequence). The CDR3 nucleotides read TGTGCCAGCAGCTTGGTCGGGAGCCGGGACACTGAAGCTTTCTTT. Translated: CASSLVGSRDTEAFF.

The chain combines TRBV7-9 with TRBJ1-5, with D possibly matching TRBD1 (5 bases). The CDR3 has 14 residues. Per the germline V gene, CDR1 is SEHNR and CDR2 is FQNEAQ (reference sequence). The germline V and J ends were trimmed by 1 base and 4 bases, with 8 bases remaining between them. CDR3 protein: CASSLDRLNQPQHF. For the CDR3, the DNA is TGTGCCAGCAGCTTAGACAGGCTGAATCAGCCCCAGCATTTT.

The sample holds one count of this clone. The chain links TRBV28 to TRBJ1-2; D might be TRBD1 (6 bases). Trimming removed 3 bases from V and 4 bases from J, with 9 bases in between. The CDR3 totals 13 residues. Germline CDR1 and CDR2: MDHEN and SYDVKM. The CDR3 here is CASSLDRVYGYTF. CDR3 sequence (DNA): TGTGCCAGCAGTTTGGACAGAGTCTATGGCTACACCTTC.

This clone was found once. A read error may account for a junction end that differs from germline. The V and J genes are TRBV7-7 and TRBJ2-7, with TRBD2 matching 8 bases. The CDR3 is made up of 15 amino acids. Germline loops: CDR1 SSHAT, CDR2 FNYEAQ (reference sequence). The CDR3 protein is CASSLGSGGNYEQYF. CDR3 nucleotides: TGTGCTAGCAGCTTGGGAAGCGGGGGTAACTACGAGCAGTACTTC.

The genes are TRBV30 and TRBJ1-2, with a tentative D call TRBD1 (5 bases). The CDR3 extends over 12 amino acids. Germline CDR1 GTSNPN, CDR2 SVGIG (reference sequence). The germline V and J ends were trimmed by 2 bases and 7 bases, with 11 bases remaining between them. The CDR3 DNA is TGTGCCTGGAGTCCTGGGGGTTCTGGCTACACCTTC. As protein: CAWSPGGSGYTF.

The gene calls are TRBV4-3 and TRBJ1-5; TRBD1 aligns across 7 bases. The CDR3 length is 17 residues. V was clipped by 4 bases and J by 7 bases; unmatched bases: 16. CDR1 is LGHNA, CDR2 YSLEER, per germline. CDR3 DNA sequence: TGCGCCAGCAGCCTTAACGATATAAGACAGGGTGGGCAGCCCCAGCATTTT. Amino acid sequence: CASSLNDIRQGGQPQHF.

This chain uses TRBV6-6 with TRBJ1-2; a weak D match, TRBD1 (5 bases). The germline CDR1 and CDR2 sequences are MNHNY and SVGAGI (reference sequence). Trimming removed 4 bases from V and 8 bases from J, with 17 bases in between. The CDR3 runs 14 residues. The CDR3 sequence is CASSSSREERGYTF. In nucleotides, the CDR3 is TGTGCCAGCAGTTCTTCCAGGGAGGAGCGAGGCTACACCTTC.

This chain connects TRBV10-3 to TRBJ1-1; D is ambiguous. The CDR3 totals 13 residues. V was cut by 6 bases and J by 3 bases, with 11 bases left in between. The germline V gene has CDR1 ENHRY and CDR2 SYGVKD. CDR3 amino acids: CAIREPSDTEAFF. In nucleotides, the CDR3 is TGTGCCATCAGGGAACCCAGTGACACTGAAGCTTTCTTT.

The V and J genes are TRBV19 and TRBJ2-1; D not resolved. The CDR3 covers 14 residues. With 1 base removed from V and 1 base from J, the gap between germline ends came to 5 bases. Looked up from germline, CDR1 is LNHDA and CDR2 is SQIVND (reference sequence). The CDR3 DNA reads as TGTGCCAGTAGTATAGCTTCGTCCTACAATGAGCAGTTCTTC. Translated, it gives CASSIASSYNEQFF.